The 32 T cell receptor beta chains listed next were all sequenced from one sample in a study of CD4 T cells in relation to SARS-CoV-2 and coronaviruses. No cognate antigen is known for these TCRs. Sequencing used immunoSEQ multiplex PCR; TCRdb keeps in-frame clones, though not all of them. Counted here are about 34,000 clones, more than 60% occurring once; the ten biggest clones make up around 3.3%. Sequenced material: memory CD4+ T cells from PBMCs, cultured in vitro. The origin of the receptors is an adult with COVID-19.

The chain is built from TRBV6-2 or TRBV6-3 and TRBJ1-5, with 7 bases that match TRBD1. Germline lookup yields CDR1 MNHEY and CDR2 SVGEGT. With V trimmed by 4 bases and J by 1 base, 1 base remained unmatched. The CDR3 is made up of 14 amino acids. The CDR3 coding sequence is TGTGCCAGCAGTTCAGGGGGGAGCAATCAGCCCCAGCATTTT. This sequence encodes CASSSGGSNQPQHF.

This clone has a handful of counts. V gene TRBV2 combines with J gene TRBJ1-5; a weak D match, TRBD1 (5 bases). V was clipped by 4 bases and J by 7 bases, with 8 bases between them. Germline V gene data show CDR1 as SNHLY and CDR2 as FYNNEI. The CDR3 covers 12 residues. This CDR3 reads CASSAEGQPQHF. The CDR3 coding sequence is TGTGCCAGCAGTGCGGAGGGGCAGCCCCAGCATTTT.

The chain carries TRBV28 and TRBJ2-3, with TRBD2 identical over 8 bases. Losses at the gene ends were 5 bases for V and 0 bases for J; bases not matched to a gene: 10. The CDR3 is made up of 17 amino acids. Per germline, CDR1 MDHEN and CDR2 SYDVKM. This CDR3 reads CASSTGTSAGSTDTQYF. Written as DNA, the CDR3 is TGTGCCAGCAGTACTGGGACTAGTGCAGGAAGCACAGATACGCAGTATTTT.

V and J are TRBV9 and TRBJ2-7; tentatively, D is TRBD2 (6 bases). The CDR3 sequence is 16 residues long. V dropped 2 bases and J dropped 3 bases, with 18 bases sitting between them. Germline V lookup: CDR1 SGDLS, CDR2 YYNGEE. CDR3: CASSVDPGLAYYEQYF. CDR3 DNA: TGTGCCAGCAGCGTGGATCCGGGACTTGCATACTACGAGCAGTACTTC.

The J gene is TRBJ2-5, the V gene TRBV5-4; D is unresolved. CDR3 length: 14 amino acids. The V end was cut by 0 bases, the J end by 5 bases, with 11 bases between. Per the germline V gene, CDR1 is SGHNT and CDR2 is YYREEE (reference sequence). In nucleotides, the CDR3 is TGTGCCAGCAGCTTGGCCAGTGGTTTGGAGACCCAGTACTTC. This sequence encodes CASSLASGLETQYF.

About this clone: Other DNA sequences in this specimen translate into the identical CDR3. The rearrangement joins TRBV24-1 to TRBJ2-7; D call uncertain. Germline assignment: CDR1 KGHDR and CDR2 SFDVKD. Deletions cut 4 bases from V and 3 bases from J, with 9 bases between. This CDR3 is built from 13 residues. The CDR3 sequence is CATSDSTFYEQYF. In DNA form, the CDR3 reads TGTGCCACCAGTGACTCGACCTTCTACGAGCAGTACTTC.

This rearrangement joins TRBV18 to TRBJ2-5; D unresolved. This CDR3 is 14 amino acids long. Germline CDR1 reads KGHSH; CDR2 reads LQKENI. V lost 0 bases, J lost 2 bases, and 7 bases lay in between. In DNA, the CDR3 is TGTGCCAGCTCACCACCCTCCATGCAAGAGACCCAGTACTTC. Amino acids: CASSPPSMQETQYF.

The chain links TRBV7-9 to TRBJ2-6, with 12 bases aligning to TRBD1. V was clipped by 7 bases and J by 4 bases; unmatched bases: 5. Germline lookup yields CDR1 SEHNR and CDR2 FQNEAQ (reference sequence). The CDR3 consists of 16 residues. CDR3 in amino acids: CASKGQGAVGANVLTF. In DNA form, the CDR3 reads TGTGCCAGCAAGGGACAGGGGGCTGTCGGGGCCAACGTCCTGACTTTC.

The chain couples TRBV27 to TRBJ2-7; TRBD2 is a possible D gene (5 bases). The CDR3 sequence is 16 residues long. CDR1 MNHEY and CDR2 SMNVEV come from the germline V gene (reference sequence). V shed 6 bases and J shed 3 bases, with 21 bases lying between them. DNA for the CDR3: TGTGCCAGCAGCCCTACTAGATCGGCCGGCTTCTACGAGCAGTACTTC. Its translation is CASSPTRSAGFYEQYF.

This clone was found a few times. The rearrangement joins TRBV18 to TRBJ1-4, with a weak D call TRBD1 (5 bases). The ends were cut back, 3 bases at V and 8 bases at J, with 13 bases in the middle. Per the germline V gene, CDR1 is KGHSH and CDR2 is LQKENI. The CDR3 has 14 residues. The CDR3 bases are TGTGCCAGCTCACCGGGTCAGGGAGAGGAAAAACTGTTTTTT. Translating gives CASSPGQGEEKLFF. The entire variable domain, with the rest obtained from reference TRBV18 and TRBJ1-4, is as follows: NAGVMQNPRHLVRRRGQEARLRCSPMKGHSHVYWYRQLPEEGLKFMVYLQKENIIDESGMPKERFSAEFPKEGPSILRIQQVVRGDSAAYFCASSPGQGEEKLFFGSGTQLSVL.

J is TRBJ2-1 and V is TRBV11-2; D is unresolved. Germline lookup yields CDR1 SGHAT and CDR2 FQNNGV. The CDR3 is 13 amino acids. Trimming took off 2 bases at V and 4 bases at J, with 6 bases between the two ends. CDR3 protein: CASSLSRYNEQFF. The CDR3 DNA sequence: TGTGCCAGCAGCTTATCGAGGTACAATGAGCAGTTCTTC. Drawing the rest from reference TRBV11-2 and TRBJ2-1, the complete variable domain is EAGVAQSPRYKIIEKRQSVAFWCNPISGHATLYWYQQILGQGPKLLIQFQNNGVVDDSQLPKDRFSAERLKGVDSTLKIQPAKLEDSAVYLCASSLSRYNEQFFGPGTRLTVL.

This chain connects TRBV6-5 to TRBJ1-3; no clear D gene. The CDR3 loop spans 13 amino acids. CDR1 is MNHEY and CDR2 is SVGAGI in the germline V gene. V was cut by 2 bases and J by 8 bases, with 10 bases left in between. Here the CDR3 reads CASSYRPKDTIYF. The CDR3 DNA sequence: TGTGCCAGCAGTTACCGACCCAAAGACACCATATATTTT.

The chain has TRBV11-2 and TRBJ1-2; TRBD1 is a possible D gene (6 bases). Trimming pared 3 bases from V and 6 bases from J, leaving 17 bases between. This CDR3 spans 15 amino acids. The germline gives CDR1 SGHAT, CDR2 FQNNGV. CDR3 residues: CASSLRTASPDGYTF. The CDR3 bases are TGTGCCAGCAGCTTGAGGACAGCCAGCCCAGATGGCTACACCTTC. Full variable domain (remainder filled in from reference TRBV11-2 and TRBJ1-2): EAGVAQSPRYKIIEKRQSVAFWCNPISGHATLYWYQQILGQGPKLLIQFQNNGVVDDSQLPKDRFSAERLKGVDSTLKIQPAKLEDSAVYLCASSLRTASPDGYTFGSGTRLTVV.

The V gene is TRBV6-5, the J gene TRBJ2-3; weak D call: TRBD2 (6 bases). Germline CDR1 MNHEY, CDR2 SVGAGI. The CDR3 totals 14 residues. Trimming pared 6 bases from V and 0 bases from J, leaving 10 bases between. This CDR3 is CASRPGLSTDTQYF. The DNA for the CDR3 is TGTGCCAGCAGACCGGGACTCAGCACAGATACGCAGTATTTT.

CDR3 in DNA: TGTGCCAGCAGCCCCCAGGGGACAGATACGCAGTATTTT. Amino acid sequence: CASSPQGTDTQYF. The chain recombines TRBV7-6 with TRBJ2-3, with a possible D match to TRBD1 (6 bases). The CDR3 is 13 residues long. The germline gives CDR1 SGHVS, CDR2 FNYEAQ. The V end lost 5 bases, the J end lost 3 bases, and 9 bases lay between the germline ends. The full variable domain, with the rest looked up from reference TRBV7-6 and TRBJ2-3, is GAGVSQSPRYKVTKRGQDVALRCDPISGHVSLYWYRQALGQGPEFLTYFNYEAQQDKSGLPNDRFSAERPEGSISTLTIQRTEQRDSAMYRCASSPQGTDTQYFGPGTRLTVL.

The V and J genes are TRBV5-1 and TRBJ1-1; a possible D gene is TRBD1 (5 bases). Trimming took off 7 bases at V and 7 bases at J, with 8 bases between the two ends. The CDR3 has 10 residues. The germline CDR1 and CDR2 sequences are SGHRS and YFSETQ. The CDR3 spells CASATVEAFF. In nucleotides, the CDR3 is TGCGCCAGCGCGACAGTTGAAGCTTTCTTT.

A few counts support this clone. This sequence joins TRBV18 and TRBJ2-2, with TRBD2 as a possible D gene (5 bases). The CDR3 loop spans 13 amino acids. Deletions cut 6 bases from V and 7 bases from J, with 12 bases between. Germline CDR1 is KGHSH and CDR2 is LQKENI. CDR3 bases: TGTGCCAGCTCGCCTGACTACGGCGGGGAGCTGTTTTTT. Translated, it gives CASSPDYGGELFF.

V is TRBV3-1 (or the pseudogene TRBV3-2) and J is TRBJ2-7; 8 bases line up with TRBD2. Unmatched junction bases numbered 9, after V lost 2 bases and J lost 0 bases. The CDR3 covers 17 residues. Germline V CDR1 and CDR2: LGHDT, YNNKEL (reference sequence). CDR3 protein: CASSQISSGHLSYEQYF. The CDR3 bases are TGTGCCAGCAGCCAAATATCTAGCGGGCACCTCTCCTACGAGCAGTACTTC.

This clone has just one count. This chain joins TRBV10-3 and TRBJ1-6, with TRBD1 identical over 9 bases. This CDR3 has 16 amino acids. The V and J ends lost 0 bases and 7 bases, in that order; junction bases with no gene match: 4. Germline-derived CDR1 and CDR2 are ENHRY and SYGVKD. The CDR3 loop reads CAISESRTGENSPLHF. The CDR3 DNA is TGTGCCATCAGTGAGTCCCGGACAGGGGAAAATTCACCCCTCCACTTT.

The chain recombines TRBV6-5 with TRBJ2-1; TRBD2 agrees at 9 bases. Germline V CDR1 and CDR2: MNHEY, SVGAGI. The CDR3 consists of 14 residues. V shed 5 bases and J 6 bases; nucleotides not matched to a gene: 5. The DNA for the CDR3 is TGTGCCAGCAGTCCGACTAGCGGCCGCAATGAGCAGTTCTTC. Translating gives CASSPTSGRNEQFF.

The chain has TRBV4-3 and TRBJ2-2, with no clear D. Trimming cost V 0 bases and J 5 bases, with 16 bases left between them. The length of the CDR3 is 17 residues. CDR1 and CDR2 (germline): LGHNA, YSLEER. The CDR3 DNA reads TGCGCCAGCAGCCAAGATTGGTCGCCTATCGCTACCGGGGAGCTGTTTTTT. Encoded protein: CASSQDWSPIATGELFF.

The V call is TRBV20-1, the J call TRBJ1-1; no clear D gene. The CDR3 covers 9 residues. The germline V gene has CDR1 DFQATT and CDR2 SNEGSKA (reference sequence). The V and J ends lost 3 bases and 5 bases respectively, with 1 base between them. In DNA, the CDR3 is TGCAGTGCTAGGACTGAAGCTTTCTTT. Translating it yields CSARTEAFF.

This rearrangement joins TRBV5-4 to TRBJ1-4, with D perhaps matching TRBD1 (6 bases). Trimming cost V 6 bases and J 4 bases, with 16 bases left between them. The CDR3 consists of 15 residues. Germline V gene lookup returns CDR1 SGHNT and CDR2 YYREEE (reference sequence). The CDR3 DNA reads as TGTGCCAGCACCGAAAAACAGGGCGTTAATGAAAAACTGTTTTTT. It codes for CASTEKQGVNEKLFF.

This chain joins TRBV7-2 and TRBJ2-7; 7 bases align to TRBD2. The junction had 4 bases not matched to a gene; V was cut back by 1 base and J by 4 bases. Germline assignment: CDR1 SGHTA and CDR2 FQGNSA. CDR3 length: 14 residues. The CDR3 here is CASSLGGSLYEQYF. CDR3 coding DNA: TGTGCCAGCAGCTTAGGCGGGAGTCTGTACGAGCAGTACTTC.

J is TRBJ1-5 and V is TRBV18, with 7 bases aligning to TRBD1. V lost 2 bases, J lost 0 bases, and 4 bases stayed unmatched. The CDR3 runs 16 residues. In germline, CDR1 is KGHSH, CDR2 LQKENI. CDR3 DNA sequence: TGTGCCAGCTCACCATGGGGGACAGATAGCAATCAGCCCCAGCATTTT. Residues: CASSPWGTDSNQPQHF.

The V call is TRBV5-8, the J call TRBJ2-2; D is undetermined. This CDR3 contains 15 residues. In germline, CDR1 is SGHTS, CDR2 YDEGEE. With 1 base removed from V and 0 bases from J, the gap between germline ends came to 7 bases. The CDR3 nucleotides read TGTGCCAGCAGCTTGTTCAGGACGAACACCGGGGAGCTGTTTTTT. Its protein is CASSLFRTNTGELFF.

CDR3 amino acids: CASSPPGGTEAFF. The CDR3 region has the DNA TGTGCCAGCAGCCCACCCGGTGGAACTGAAGCTTTCTTT. This chain uses TRBV13 with TRBJ1-1; no firm D call. The germline V gene encodes CDR1 PRHDT and CDR2 FYEKMQ (reference sequence). This CDR3 is built from 13 residues. V dropped 5 bases and J dropped 5 bases, with 12 bases sitting between them.

The rearrangement uses TRBV9 and TRBJ1-2; D may be TRBD1 (6 bases). The V end was cut by 0 bases, the J end by 5 bases, with 11 bases between. Germline CDR1 reads SGDLS; CDR2 reads YYNGEE. CDR3 length: 14 residues. CDR3 nucleotides: TGTGCCAGCAGCGTAGGAGGGGGACCTTATGGCTACACCTTC. Translated, it gives CASSVGGGPYGYTF.

This clone was counted once. The V gene is TRBV7-2, the J gene TRBJ2-5; D tentatively fits TRBD1 or TRBD2 (5 bases each). V shed 4 bases and J shed 1 base, with 13 bases lying between them. The CDR3 covers 15 residues. The germline V gene has CDR1 SGHTA and CDR2 FQGNSA. DNA of the CDR3: TGTGCCAGCAGCTCGAGGGGCAGGGCCCAAGAGACCCAGTACTTC. It translates to CASSSRGRAQETQYF. The complete variable domain, with remaining parts taken from reference TRBV7-2 and TRBJ2-5, reads GAGVSQSPSNKVTEKGKDVELRCDPISGHTALYWYRQSLGQGLEFLIYFQGNSAPDKSGLPSDRFSAERTGGSVSTLTIQRTQQEDSAVYLCASSSRGRAQETQYFGPGTRLLVL.

This chain joins TRBV28 and TRBJ1-5; D is perhaps TRBD1 (5 bases). The length of the CDR3 is 14 residues. Trimming pared 6 bases from V and 6 bases from J, leaving 15 bases between. Looked up from germline, CDR1 is MDHEN and CDR2 is SYDVKM. In DNA form, the CDR3 reads TGTGCCAGCAGCTCGGGGCCGGGGGGTCAGCCCCAGCATTTT. It codes for CASSSGPGGQPQHF.

CDR3 nucleotides: TGTGCCAGCTCACCAAGTCGAGATACGCAGTATTTT. Translation gives CASSPSRDTQYF. This rearrangement joins TRBV18 to TRBJ2-3; D not certain. Germline CDR1 and CDR2: KGHSH and LQKENI. V gave up 2 bases and J gave up 5 bases, with 5 bases separating them. The CDR3 sequence is 12 residues long.

This rearrangement joins TRBV5-1 to TRBJ2-5, with D tentatively TRBD1 (5 bases). Between the trimmed V and J ends, which lost 0 bases and 5 bases, there was a span of 14 bases. The germline gives CDR1 SGHRS, CDR2 YFSETQ. This CDR3 is built from 15 residues. The CDR3 reads CASSLGAQGQETQYF. In DNA, the CDR3 is TGCGCCAGCAGCTTGGGCGCCCAGGGTCAGGAGACCCAGTACTTC.